Below are 23 T cell receptor beta chains sequenced from a single sample in a study of yellow fever vaccine responses in identical twins. From the RT-PCR reads, TCRdb called clonotypes with MiXCR, one entry per CDR3 protein. There are 4,000 to 6,000 distinct CDR3 sequences in the sample; roughly 89% occur only once, and approximately 2% lies in the top ten. This sample comprised T cells from blood (PBMCs), unsorted or a sorted subset (not recorded which), obtained before or after yellow fever vaccination (not recorded which). The receptors here all came from a woman between 18 and 30 years old who received the yellow fever vaccine.

The rearrangement uses TRBV9 and TRBJ2-7; 9 nucleotides align to TRBD1. Per the germline V gene, CDR1 is SGDLS and CDR2 is YYNGEE. The CDR3 contains 14 residues. V shed 4 bases, J shed 6 bases, and the junction held 8 bases outside the gene matches. DNA for the CDR3: TGTGCCAGCAGCCTGAGGACAGGGGAAGGCGAGCAGTACTTC. Amino acid sequence: CASSLRTGEGEQYF.

The rearrangement uses TRBV28 and TRBJ1-2; D is perhaps TRBD1 (6 bases). The CDR3 loop spans 15 amino acids. CDR1 is MDHEN and CDR2 is SYDVKM in the germline V gene. V lost 2 bases to trimming and J lost 4 bases, with 14 bases between them. The CDR3 sequence is CASSLSRARGYGYTF. DNA of the CDR3: TGTGCCAGCAGTTTAAGCCGGGCCAGGGGCTATGGCTACACCTTC.

This clonotype came up a few times. The V call is TRBV4-1, the J call TRBJ1-2; the D is unclear. This CDR3 has 15 residues. V lost 1 base to trimming and J lost 1 base, with 10 bases between them. Germline CDR1 and CDR2: MGHRA and YSYEKL. This chain's CDR3 is CASSQGEQSNYGYTF. The CDR3 nucleotides read TGCGCCAGCAGCCAAGGGGAACAGAGTAACTATGGCTACACCTTC.

In DNA form, the CDR3 reads TGTGCCAGCAGTTTGTGGGAGGGTACAGATACGCAGTATTTT. This codes for CASSLWEGTDTQYF. This rearrangement joins TRBV27 to TRBJ2-3; 7 bases agree with TRBD2. V trimming: 3 bases; J trimming: 3 bases; junction bases outside the gene matches: 3. The CDR3 has 14 amino acids. From germline, CDR1 is MNHEY and CDR2 SMNVEV (reference sequence).

The rearrangement links TRBV5-1 to TRBJ2-1, with a possible D match to TRBD1 (5 bases). Germline V gives CDR1 SGHRS, CDR2 YFSETQ. CDR3 length: 13 amino acids. With 2 bases removed from V and 6 bases from J, the gap between germline ends came to 9 bases. CDR3 DNA: TGCGCCAGCAGCTTAGACAGCCTCAATGAGCAGTTCTTC. Translation gives CASSLDSLNEQFF.

This sequence joins TRBV29-1 and TRBJ2-1, with 7 nucleotides matching TRBD2. The length of the CDR3 is 13 residues. Germline CDR1 reads SQVTM; CDR2 reads ANQGSEA. V lost 0 bases, J lost 14 bases, and 10 bases stayed unmatched. CDR3 coding DNA: TGCAGCGTTGAAGATGGGTTGCCGGGACTAAAGTTCTTC. Protein sequence: CSVEDGLPGLKFF.

The rearrangement joins TRBV7-9 to TRBJ2-1; D gene ambiguous. The germline CDR1 and CDR2 sequences are SEHNR and FQNEAQ (reference sequence). The CDR3 sequence is 12 residues long. Trimming cost V 1 base and J 13 bases, with 11 bases left between them. CDR3 amino acids: CASSLEAFFQFF. CDR3 coding DNA: TGTGCCAGCAGCTTAGAAGCCTTCTTTCAGTTCTTC.

Here the CDR3 reads CASSPGQGAYEQYF. The CDR3 DNA follows: TGCGCCAGCAGCCCGGGACAGGGGGCCTACGAGCAGTACTTC. The V gene is TRBV4-3, the J gene TRBJ2-7; 11 bases are a match to TRBD1. V shed 4 bases, J shed 2 bases, and the junction held 1 base outside the gene matches. This CDR3 has 14 amino acids. The germline V gene has CDR1 LGHNA and CDR2 YSLEER.

This chain connects TRBV9 to TRBJ2-5; D unresolved. From germline, CDR1 is SGDLS and CDR2 YYNGEE. This CDR3 has 15 residues. Trimming took 0 bases from V and 6 from J, leaving 15 bases between them. This CDR3 is CASSVVPGKVQTQYF. CDR3 DNA sequence: TGTGCCAGCAGCGTAGTCCCAGGAAAAGTACAGACCCAGTACTTC.

This chain connects TRBV18 to TRBJ2-7, with TRBD2 matching over 7 bases. The CDR3 loop spans 15 amino acids. The V segment lost 7 bases and the J segment 2 bases; nucleotides outside the gene matches: 11. The V gene's germline CDR1 is KGHSH and CDR2 LQKENI. CDR3 nucleotide sequence: TGTGCCAGCTACGGGCGGGGGTTGTTTACCTACGAGCAGTACTTC. Its translation: CASYGRGLFTYEQYF.

The rearrangement links TRBV4-1 to TRBJ1-5; no definite D call. Trimming left V 1 base short and J 1 base short, with 11 bases between. In germline, CDR1 is MGHRA, CDR2 YSYEKL. The CDR3 length is 16 residues. The CDR3 is CASSQVGGGSNQPQHF. As DNA, the CDR3 is TGCGCCAGCAGCCAAGTCGGTGGAGGGAGCAATCAGCCCCAGCATTTT.

J is TRBJ2-7 and V is TRBV18, with 12 bases aligning to TRBD1. This CDR3 is built from 14 residues. J gave up 4 bases and V 4 bases, and 2 bases lay outside the gene matches. Germline loops: CDR1 KGHSH, CDR2 LQKENI. CDR3 in amino acids: CASSLGQGAYEQYF. The CDR3, as DNA: TGTGCCAGCTCACTGGGACAGGGGGCTTACGAGCAGTACTTC. The full variable domain, its missing parts supplied by reference TRBV18 and TRBJ2-7, is NAGVMQNPRHLVRRRGQEARLRCSPMKGHSHVYWYRQLPEEGLKFMVYLQKENIIDESGMPKERFSAEFPKEGPSILRIQQVVRGDSAAYFCASSLGQGAYEQYFGPGTRLTVT.

V is TRBV7-3 and J is TRBJ1-6; 7 bases are shared with TRBD1. CDR1 and CDR2 from the germline V gene are SGHTA and FQGTGA. Losses at the gene ends were 1 base for V and 7 bases for J; bases not matched to a gene: 7. The CDR3 length is 16 residues. The CDR3 DNA is TGTGCCAGCAGCTTAAGTGTGAGGGGGCCCAATTCACCCCTCCACTTT. Its translation: CASSLSVRGPNSPLHF.

This chain connects TRBV3-1 to TRBJ2-7, with TRBD1 as a possible D gene (6 bases). This CDR3 spans 13 amino acids. Germline CDR1 is LGHDT and CDR2 is YNNKEL (reference sequence). V lost 4 bases and J lost 5, with 12 bases in between. Written as DNA, the CDR3 is TGTGCCAGCAGCCCCTGGACAGTTGACGAGCAGTACTTC. Protein sequence: CASSPWTVDEQYF.

V and J are TRBV12-3 or TRBV12-4 and TRBJ1-2; 8 nucleotides match TRBD1. The J segment lost 7 bases and the V segment lost 2 bases, leaving 12 bases of the junction unmatched. This CDR3 has 16 residues. The DNA for the CDR3 is TGTGCCAGCAGTTTAAGGGGGGACAGGTTTTTTGGTGGCTACACCTTC. Its protein is CASSLRGDRFFGGYTF.

This chain uses TRBV27 with TRBJ2-7, with 8 bases fitting TRBD2. The CDR3 is made up of 13 amino acids. With 5 bases clipped from V and 1 base from J, the junction kept 1 base outside the gene matches. Germline V gene sequence: CDR1 MNHEY, CDR2 SMNVEV (reference sequence). CDR3 in DNA: TGTGCCAGCAGTCGACTAGCGTCCTACGAGCAGTACTTC. Translated, it gives CASSRLASYEQYF.

The genes are TRBV11-3 and TRBJ2-3; 12 bases are a match to TRBD2. V was pared by 5 bases and J by 2 bases, with 11 bases of the junction left unmatched. CDR1 and CDR2 (germline): SGHNT, YENEEA. The CDR3 spans 18 residues. The CDR3: CASSPRPRTSGNTDTQYF. The DNA for the CDR3 is TGTGCCAGCAGCCCGCGACCACGGACTAGCGGGAACACAGATACGCAGTATTTT.

The V and J genes are TRBV28 and TRBJ2-3, with 7 bases identical to TRBD1. In germline, CDR1 is MDHEN, CDR2 SYDVKM. The V gene end was trimmed by 3 bases and the J gene end by 2 bases; junction bases not matched to a gene: 5. CDR3 length: 15 amino acids. CDR3 DNA: TGTGCCAGCAGTTTTATGACAGGGTACACAGATACGCAGTATTTT. This sequence encodes CASSFMTGYTDTQYF.

The V and J genes are TRBV28 and TRBJ1-1; D not resolved. This CDR3 spans 12 amino acids. In germline, CDR1 is MDHEN, CDR2 SYDVKM. The V end lost 2 bases, the J end lost 4 bases, and 5 bases lay between the germline ends. The CDR3 nucleotides read TGTGCCAGCAGTTTACCAGCCACTGAAGCTTTCTTT. This encodes CASSLPATEAFF.

The chain combines TRBV11-3 with TRBJ2-5; D possibly corresponds to TRBD1 (5 bases). The V end was cut by 1 base, the J end by 0 bases, with 15 bases between. This CDR3 contains 17 residues. Germline V gene data show CDR1 as SGHNT and CDR2 as YENEEA. In nucleotides, the CDR3 is TGTGCCAGCAGCTTAGGATATGGACACCCGGACCAAGAGACCCAGTACTTC. Its translation is CASSLGYGHPDQETQYF.

The rearrangement uses TRBV29-1 and TRBJ2-3; D unclear. The germline V gene encodes CDR1 SQVTM and CDR2 ANQGSEA. V dropped 1 base and J dropped 2 bases, with 4 bases sitting between them. This CDR3 region has 12 residues. The CDR3, as DNA: TGCAGCGTTGAAGCCCACACAGATACGCAGTATTTT. This gives the protein CSVEAHTDTQYF.

The chain is built from TRBV11-1 and TRBJ2-2, with D perhaps matching TRBD2 (5 bases). V lost 3 bases and J lost 7, with 9 bases in between. CDR1 and CDR2 from the germline V gene are SGHAT and FQDESV (reference sequence). The CDR3 sequence is 13 residues long. In nucleotides, the CDR3 is TGTGCCAGCAGCTTCGTCGCGGGCGGGGAGCTGTTTTTT. It yields the protein CASSFVAGGELFF.

The chain is built from TRBV11-2 and TRBJ2-3; 7 nucleotides match TRBD2. CDR1 and CDR2 from the germline V gene are SGHAT and FQNNGV. The CDR3 is made up of 12 amino acids. Losses at the gene ends were 8 bases for V and 5 bases for J; bases not matched to a gene: 4. The CDR3 is CASGRAKDTQYF. Here the CDR3 DNA reads TGTGCCAGCGGGAGGGCTAAAGATACGCAGTATTTT.